This record concerns one TCR beta chain sequence. CDR3 size: 15 residues. CDR1 is MNHNS, CDR2 SASEGT, per germline. The data stem from a study of T cells expressing NK-cell markers. For the study at large: Sequencing covered eight donors, seven HCMV-seropositive and one seronegative.

TCRdb reprocessed the 5' RACE reads; each CDR3 protein has one entry and no DNA is given. This sample's table has fewer than 300,000 distinct CDR3 sequences. The sequence was collected from a woman between 18 and 69 years old in good health. The V gene is TRBV6-1, the J gene TRBJ2-3; TCRdb's D call of TRBD1 is untestable without DNA. The sample consisted of blood T cells: a sorted CD56 or NKG2C T cell subset, CD4+ or CD8+ T cells, or bulk PBMC T cells (not recorded which). The CDR3 loop reads CASRTGTGGTDTQYF.